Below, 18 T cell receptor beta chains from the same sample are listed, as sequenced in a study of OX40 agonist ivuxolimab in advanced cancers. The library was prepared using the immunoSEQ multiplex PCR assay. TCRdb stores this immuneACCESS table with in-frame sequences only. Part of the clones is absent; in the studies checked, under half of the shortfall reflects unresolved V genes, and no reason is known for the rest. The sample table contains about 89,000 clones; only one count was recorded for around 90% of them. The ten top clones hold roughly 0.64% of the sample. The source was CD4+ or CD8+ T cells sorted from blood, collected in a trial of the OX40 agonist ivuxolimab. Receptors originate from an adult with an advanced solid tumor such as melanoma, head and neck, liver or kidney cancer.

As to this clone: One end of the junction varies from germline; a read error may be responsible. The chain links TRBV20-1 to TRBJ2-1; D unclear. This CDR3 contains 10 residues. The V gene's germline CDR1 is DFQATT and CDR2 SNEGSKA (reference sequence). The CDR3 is CSATYNEQFF. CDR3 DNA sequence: TGCAGTGCTACCTATAATGAGCAGTTCTTC.

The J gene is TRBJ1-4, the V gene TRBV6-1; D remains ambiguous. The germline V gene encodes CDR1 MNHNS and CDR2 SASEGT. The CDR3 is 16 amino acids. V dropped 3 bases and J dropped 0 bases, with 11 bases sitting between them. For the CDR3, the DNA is TGTGCCAGCAGTGACCCCAACCTGACAACTAATGAAAAACTGTTTTTT. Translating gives CASSDPNLTTNEKLFF.

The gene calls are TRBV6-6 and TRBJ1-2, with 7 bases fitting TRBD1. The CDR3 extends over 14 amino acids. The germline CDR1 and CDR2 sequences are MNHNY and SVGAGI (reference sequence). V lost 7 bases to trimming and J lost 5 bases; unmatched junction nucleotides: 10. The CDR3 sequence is CASNRDGGQYGYTF. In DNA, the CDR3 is TGTGCCAGCAACCGCGATGGGGGACAGTATGGCTACACCTTC.

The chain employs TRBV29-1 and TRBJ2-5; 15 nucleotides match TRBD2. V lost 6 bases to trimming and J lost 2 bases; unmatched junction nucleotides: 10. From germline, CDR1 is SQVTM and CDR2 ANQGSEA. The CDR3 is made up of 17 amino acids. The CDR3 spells CSVDGLAGGPYQETQYF. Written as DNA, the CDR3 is TGCAGCGTCGATGGACTAGCGGGAGGGCCATATCAAGAGACCCAGTACTTC.

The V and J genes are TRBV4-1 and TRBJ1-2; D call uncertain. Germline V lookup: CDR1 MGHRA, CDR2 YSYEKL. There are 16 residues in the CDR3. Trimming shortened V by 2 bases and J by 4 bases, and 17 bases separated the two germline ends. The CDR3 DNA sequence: TGCGCCAGCAGCCAATCGGGTACTCAGGCCCGCTATGGCTACACCTTC. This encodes CASSQSGTQARYGYTF.

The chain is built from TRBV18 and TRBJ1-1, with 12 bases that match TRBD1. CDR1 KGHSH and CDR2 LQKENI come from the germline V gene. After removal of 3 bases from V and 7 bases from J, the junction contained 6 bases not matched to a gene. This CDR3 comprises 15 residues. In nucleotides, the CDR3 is TGTGCCAGCTCACCTTCGGGACAGGGGGCTTTTGAAGCTTTCTTT. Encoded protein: CASSPSGQGAFEAFF.

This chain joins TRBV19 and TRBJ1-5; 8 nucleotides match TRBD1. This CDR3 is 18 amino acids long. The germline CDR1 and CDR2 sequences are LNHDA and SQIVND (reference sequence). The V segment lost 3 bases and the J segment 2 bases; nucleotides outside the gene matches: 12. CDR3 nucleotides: TGTGCCAGTAGTATGTTAGCGCAGGGGGCCGGTGGCAATCAGCCCCAGCATTTT. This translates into CASSMLAQGAGGNQPQHF.

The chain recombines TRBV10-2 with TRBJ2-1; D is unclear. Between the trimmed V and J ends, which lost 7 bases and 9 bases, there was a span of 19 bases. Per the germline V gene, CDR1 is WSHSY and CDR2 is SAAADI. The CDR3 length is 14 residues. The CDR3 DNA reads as TGCGCCAGCACCCAAAGGACGGTCCCGTTTGAGCAGTTCTTC. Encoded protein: CASTQRTVPFEQFF.

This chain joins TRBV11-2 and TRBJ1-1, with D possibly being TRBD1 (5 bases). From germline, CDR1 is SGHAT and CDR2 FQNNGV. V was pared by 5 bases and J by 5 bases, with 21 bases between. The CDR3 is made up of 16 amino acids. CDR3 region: CASSPWGGAIGTEAFF. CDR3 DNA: TGTGCCAGCAGCCCCTGGGGTGGGGCTATAGGGACTGAAGCTTTCTTT.

CDR3: CASSLQGGGTEAFF. CDR3 DNA: TGTGCCAGCAGCTTACAGGGGGGAGGCACTGAAGCTTTCTTT. The V gene is TRBV7-9, the J gene TRBJ1-1, with TRBD1 matching over 7 bases. Losses at the gene ends were 2 bases for V and 4 bases for J; bases not matched to a gene: 4. CDR1 and CDR2 (germline): SEHNR, FQNEAQ (reference sequence). This CDR3 has 14 residues.

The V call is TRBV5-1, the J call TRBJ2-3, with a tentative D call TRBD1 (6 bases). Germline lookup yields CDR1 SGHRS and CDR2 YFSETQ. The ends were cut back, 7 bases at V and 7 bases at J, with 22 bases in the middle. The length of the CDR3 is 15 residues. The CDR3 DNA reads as TGCGCCAGCGCCCTCCCCGGGGCCCAGGGGAATACGCAGTATTTT. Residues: CASALPGAQGNTQYF.

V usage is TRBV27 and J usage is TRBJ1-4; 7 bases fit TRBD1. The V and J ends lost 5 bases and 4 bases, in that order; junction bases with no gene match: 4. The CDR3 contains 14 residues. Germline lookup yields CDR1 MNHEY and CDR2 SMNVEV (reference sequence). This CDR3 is CASSRQGVNEKLFF. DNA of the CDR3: TGTGCCAGCAGTCGACAGGGAGTTAATGAAAAACTGTTTTTT.

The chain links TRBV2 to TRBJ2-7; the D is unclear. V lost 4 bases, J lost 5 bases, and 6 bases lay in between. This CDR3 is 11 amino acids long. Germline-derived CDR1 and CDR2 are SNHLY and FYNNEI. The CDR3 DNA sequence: TGTGCCAGCAGTGCCTACGACGAGCAGTACTTC. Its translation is CASSAYDEQYF. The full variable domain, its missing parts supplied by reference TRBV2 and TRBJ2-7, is EPEVTQTPSHQVTQMGQEVILRCVPISNHLYFYWYRQILGQKVEFLVSFYNNEISEKSEIFDDQFSVERPDGSNFTLKIRSTKLEDSAMYFCASSAYDEQYFGPGTRLTVT.

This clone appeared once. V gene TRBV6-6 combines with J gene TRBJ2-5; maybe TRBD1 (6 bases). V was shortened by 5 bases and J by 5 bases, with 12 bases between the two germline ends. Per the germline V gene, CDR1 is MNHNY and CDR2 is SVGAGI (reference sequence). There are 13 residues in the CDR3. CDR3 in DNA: TGTGCCAGCAGTACAGGGTTTGGGGAGACCCAGTACTTC. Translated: CASSTGFGETQYF.

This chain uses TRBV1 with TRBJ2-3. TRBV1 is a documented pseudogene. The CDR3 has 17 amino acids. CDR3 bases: TGCACCAGCAGCCAAGATCGAGTATGGGACAGCACAGATACGCAGTATTTT. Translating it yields CTSSQDRVWDSTDTQYF.

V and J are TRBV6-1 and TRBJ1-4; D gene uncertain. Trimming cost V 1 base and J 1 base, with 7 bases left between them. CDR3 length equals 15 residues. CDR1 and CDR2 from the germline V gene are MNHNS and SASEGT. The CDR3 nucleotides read TGTGCCAGCAGTGAAGTATATGGAACTAATGAAAAACTGTTTTTT. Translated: CASSEVYGTNEKLFF.

CDR3 sequence (DNA): TGTGCCAGCAGCCAAGCGGGAGCGCCGCAGTATTTT. Its translation: CASSQAGAPQYF. The chain employs TRBV27 and TRBJ2-3, with 8 positions matching TRBD2. V lost 6 bases to trimming and J lost 10 bases; unmatched junction nucleotides: 6. The CDR3 has 12 residues. Germline V gene sequence: CDR1 MNHEY, CDR2 SMNVEV (reference sequence).

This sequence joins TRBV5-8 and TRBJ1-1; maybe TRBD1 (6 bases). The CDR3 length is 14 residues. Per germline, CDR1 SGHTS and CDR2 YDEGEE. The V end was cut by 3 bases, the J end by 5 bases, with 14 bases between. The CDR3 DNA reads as TGTGCCAGCAGCTGGGCTGGCAGGGGTACTGAAGCTTTCTTT. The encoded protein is CASSWAGRGTEAFF.